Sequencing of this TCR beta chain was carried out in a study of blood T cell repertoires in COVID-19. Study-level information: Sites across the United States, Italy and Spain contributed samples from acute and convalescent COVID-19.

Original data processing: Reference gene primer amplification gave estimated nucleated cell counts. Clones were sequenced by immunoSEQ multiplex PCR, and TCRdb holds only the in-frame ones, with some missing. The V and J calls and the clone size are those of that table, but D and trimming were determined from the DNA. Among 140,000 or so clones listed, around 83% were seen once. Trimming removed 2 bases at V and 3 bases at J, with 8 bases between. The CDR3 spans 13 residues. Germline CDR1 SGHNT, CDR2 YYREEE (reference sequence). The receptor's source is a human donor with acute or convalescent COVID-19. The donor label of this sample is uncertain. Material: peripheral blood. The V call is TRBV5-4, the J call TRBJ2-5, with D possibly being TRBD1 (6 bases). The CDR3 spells CASSFAGEETQYF. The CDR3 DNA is TGTGCCAGCAGCTTCGCAGGGGAAGAGACCCAGTACTTC. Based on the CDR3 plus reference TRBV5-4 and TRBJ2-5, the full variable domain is ETGVTQSPTHLIKTRGQQVTLRCSSQSGHNTVSWYQQALGQGPQFIFQYYREEENGRGNFPPRFSGLQFPNYSSELNVNALELDDSALYLCASSFAGEETQYFGPGTRLLVL.